This entry concerns a single T cell receptor (beta chain). Its antigen is not yet known. There are no base qualities to consult, and no much larger clone falls within one base. Patients with ophthalmopathy had moderately to severely active disease, with a Clinical Activity Score of 3 or more, a NOSPECS grade of 4 or more, and a disease duration of less than 3 months. Anyone with other autoimmune diseases, uncontrolled infections, pregnancy or lactation was excluded from the study. Diagnosis relied on clinical symptoms, serum thyroxine, TRAb, thyroid ultrasound and orbital computed tomography. Ficoll-Paque density gradient centrifugation was used to isolate PBMCs from approximately 10 ml of fresh peripheral blood. Total RNA was extracted using Trizol reagent, and RNA quality was checked on an Agilent 2100 Bioanalyzer. This sample stems from a study of Graves' ophthalmopathy and Graves' hyperthyroidism (dated by TCRdb to about 2018). About the study as a whole: Peripheral blood was collected at initial diagnosis, before any treatment. The independent validation cohort included 20 or so hyperthyroidism patients plus 17 patients who later progressed from hyperthyroidism to ophthalmopathy. Following sampling, methimazole starting at 30 mg daily was administered to hyperthyroidism patients, and high-dose intravenous methylprednisolone was administered to ophthalmopathy patients. In total, 135 blood samples were TCR-sequenced: fewer than 50 ophthalmopathy, under 85 hyperthyroidism and roughly 17 hyperthyroidism-to-ophthalmopathy patients. TCR beta repertoire signatures were used to distinguish Graves' ophthalmopathy from Graves' hyperthyroidism and to predict progression to ophthalmopathy. To explore V-J signatures distinguishing ophthalmopathy from hyperthyroidism, a discovery set of about a hundred patients (about 43 ophthalmopathy, some 55 stable hyperthyroidism) was enrolled. In about 6 hyperthyroidism patients, T-cell repertoires of thyroid tissue and blood were compared.

For repertoire sequencing, TCR beta CDR3 regions were amplified from RNA transcripts. A first-round RT-PCR used HTBI primers with the Qiagen OneStep RT-PCR kit, followed by a second-round multiplex PCR, size selection and purification. The libraries underwent paired-end sequencing with 100 bp reads on an Illumina HiSeq2000. Turning to the authors' computational methods: SOAPnuke was used to process the reads, removing any read that contained adapters or uncalled bases, had a mean Phred below 15, or lacked an exact match to the constant primer or identifier. High-quality paired reads were merged with COPE v1.2.5. Each unique nucleotide sequence was defined as a clonotype, and clonotypes were aligned to IMGT TRB V, D and J references with MiTCR v1.1. Only V-J combinations with frequency above 0.0001 were analysed, covering over 99% of repertoires. For each V-J combination, a TCR clonal expansion and chaos score was defined as the ratio of F50 clonal expansion to chaos observed in the TCRdist matrix. Features were reduced by Welch's t-statistics and random forest to approximately 13 V-J combinations, which fed a naive Bayes classifier. The Morisita-Horn index was used to measure how similar the thyroid and blood repertoires were. In-frame beta chains were kept once TCRdb had trimmed the public reads at Q25 with fastp and called clones with MiXCR. CDR3 protein sequences are deduplicated, and each keeps its most common genes and DNA. The V and J calls were not made by the authors but by TCRdb's processing. Recorded for this sample are almost 750,000 distinct CDR3 sequences; about 44% of them occurred a single time. The ten most abundant clones make up 40% to 55% of the sample.

From the cysteine through the phenylalanine, the CDR3 covers 16 amino acids. Only the CDR3 portion is preserved as DNA: 48 bases, with reading frame beginning at the first base. The germline V gene specifies SGHVS as CDR1 and FQNEAQ as CDR2. The junction carries 21 bases between V and J, which are trimmed by 6 bases and 3 bases respectively. What the research found in general, with its limitations: Ophthalmopathy was separated from stable hyperthyroidism by the 13-signature model with roughly 87% sensitivity and roughly 82% specificity in cross-validation and with 80%/75% in the test set. Sample size was not predetermined statistically, and investigators were not blinded to group allocation. Most expanded thyroid clonotypes with frequency above 0.001 were also detected in blood, suggesting blood repertoires may reflect the thyroid immune response. In validation, the model predicted ophthalmopathy progression with over 60% sensitivity and approximately 78% specificity; more than ten predicted patients were CT-confirmed with GO in a median of around 6 months.

Sequencing was carried out using peripheral blood. The chain uses TRBV7-8 and TRBJ2-7; the D gene cannot be resolved reliably. The source is an adult man with Graves' ophthalmopathy. The DNA is TGTGCCAGCAGTTACTCTAGGTCCAGACCGAACTACGAGCAGTACTTC. This is translated as CASSYSRSRPNYEQYF.